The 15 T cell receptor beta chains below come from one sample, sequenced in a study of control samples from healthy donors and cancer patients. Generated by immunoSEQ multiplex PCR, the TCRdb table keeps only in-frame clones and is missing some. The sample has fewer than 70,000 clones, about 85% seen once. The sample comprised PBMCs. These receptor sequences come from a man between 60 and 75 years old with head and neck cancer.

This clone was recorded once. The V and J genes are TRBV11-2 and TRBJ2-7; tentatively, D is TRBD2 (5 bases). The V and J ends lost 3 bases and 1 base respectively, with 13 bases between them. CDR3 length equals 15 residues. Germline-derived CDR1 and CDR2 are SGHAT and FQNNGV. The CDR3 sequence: CASSFSREGSYEQYF. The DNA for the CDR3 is TGTGCCAGCAGCTTCTCACGGGAAGGATCCTACGAGCAGTACTTC.

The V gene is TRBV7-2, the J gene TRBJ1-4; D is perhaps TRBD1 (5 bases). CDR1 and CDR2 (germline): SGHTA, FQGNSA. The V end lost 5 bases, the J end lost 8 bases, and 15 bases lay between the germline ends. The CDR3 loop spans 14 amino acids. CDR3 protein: CASSQGQGREKLFF. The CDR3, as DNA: TGTGCCAGCAGCCAAGGTCAGGGTCGGGAAAAACTGTTTTTT.

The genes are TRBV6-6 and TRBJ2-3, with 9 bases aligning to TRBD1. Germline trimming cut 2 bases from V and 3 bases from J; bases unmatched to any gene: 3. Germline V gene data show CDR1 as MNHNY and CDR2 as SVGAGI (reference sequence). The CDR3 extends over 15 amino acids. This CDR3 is CASSYRDRETDTQYF. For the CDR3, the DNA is TGTGCCAGCAGTTACAGGGACAGGGAAACAGATACGCAGTATTTT.

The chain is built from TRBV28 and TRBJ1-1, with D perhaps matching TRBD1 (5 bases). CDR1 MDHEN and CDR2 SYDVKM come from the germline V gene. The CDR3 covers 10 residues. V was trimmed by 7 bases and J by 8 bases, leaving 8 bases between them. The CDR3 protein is CASMRGEAFF. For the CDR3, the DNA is TGTGCCAGCATGCGGGGGGAAGCTTTCTTT. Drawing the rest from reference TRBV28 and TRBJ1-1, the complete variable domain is DVKVTQSSRYLVKRTGEKVFLECVQDMDHENMFWYRQDPGLGLRLIYFSYDVKMKEKGDIPEGYSVSREKKERFSLILESASTNQTSMYLCASMRGEAFFGQGTRLTVV.

The CDR3 region is CASSQGIGNYNEQFF. Here the CDR3 DNA reads TGTGCCAGCAGCCAAGGGATAGGGAATTACAATGAGCAGTTCTTC. J is TRBJ2-1 and V is TRBV3-1 (or the pseudogene TRBV3-2), with D unresolved. This CDR3 is 15 amino acids long. From germline, CDR1 is LGHDT and CDR2 YNNKEL (reference sequence). Trimming removed 1 base from V and 4 bases from J, with 11 bases in between.

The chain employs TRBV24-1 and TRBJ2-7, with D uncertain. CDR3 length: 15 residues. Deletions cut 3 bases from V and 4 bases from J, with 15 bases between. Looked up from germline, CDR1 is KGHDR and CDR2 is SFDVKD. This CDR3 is CATSDTLGGTYEQYF. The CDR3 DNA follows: TGTGCCACCAGTGATACCCTAGGTGGAACGTACGAGCAGTACTTC.

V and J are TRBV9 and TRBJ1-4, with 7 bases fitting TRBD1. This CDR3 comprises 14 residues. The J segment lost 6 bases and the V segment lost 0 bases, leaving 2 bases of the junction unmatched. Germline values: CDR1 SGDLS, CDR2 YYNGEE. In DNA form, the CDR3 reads TGTGCCAGCAGCGTAGGACAGGGAGATGAAAAACTGTTTTTT. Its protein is CASSVGQGDEKLFF.

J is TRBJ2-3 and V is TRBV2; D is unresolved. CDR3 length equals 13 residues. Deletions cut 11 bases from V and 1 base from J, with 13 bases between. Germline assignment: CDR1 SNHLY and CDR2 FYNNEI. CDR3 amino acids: CAYLGLGTDTQYF. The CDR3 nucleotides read TGTGCCTACCTCGGGCTGGGCACAGATACGCAGTATTTT.

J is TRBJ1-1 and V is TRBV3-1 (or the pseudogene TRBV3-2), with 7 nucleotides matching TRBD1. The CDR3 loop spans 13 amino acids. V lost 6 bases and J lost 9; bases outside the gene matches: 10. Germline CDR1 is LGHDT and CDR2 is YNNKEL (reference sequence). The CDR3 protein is CASSCSLTGKAFF. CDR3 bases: TGTGCCAGCAGTTGCAGTCTGACAGGGAAAGCTTTCTTT.

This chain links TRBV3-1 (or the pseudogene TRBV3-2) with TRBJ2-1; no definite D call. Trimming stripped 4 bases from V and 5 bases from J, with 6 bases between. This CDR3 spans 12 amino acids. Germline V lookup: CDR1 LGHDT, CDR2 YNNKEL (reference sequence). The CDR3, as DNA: TGTGCCAGCAGCCTGGGCCACAATGAGCAGTTCTTC. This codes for CASSLGHNEQFF.

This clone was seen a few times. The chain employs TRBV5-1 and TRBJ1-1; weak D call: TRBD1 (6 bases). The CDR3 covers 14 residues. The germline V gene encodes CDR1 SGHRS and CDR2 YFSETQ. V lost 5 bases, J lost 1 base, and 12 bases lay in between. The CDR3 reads CASRETGPNTEAFF. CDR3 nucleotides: TGCGCCAGCAGGGAGACAGGACCGAACACTGAAGCTTTCTTT.

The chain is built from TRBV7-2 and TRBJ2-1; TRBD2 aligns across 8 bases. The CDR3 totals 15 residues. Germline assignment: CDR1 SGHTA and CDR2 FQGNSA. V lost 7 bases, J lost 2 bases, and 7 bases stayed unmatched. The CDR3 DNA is TGTGCCAGCACCCCGGGACTAGGTACCTACAATGAGCAGTTCTTC. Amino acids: CASTPGLGTYNEQFF.

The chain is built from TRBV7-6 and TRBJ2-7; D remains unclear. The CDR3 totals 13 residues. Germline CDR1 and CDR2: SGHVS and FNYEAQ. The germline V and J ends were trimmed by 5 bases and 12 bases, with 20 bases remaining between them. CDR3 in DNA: TGTGCCAGCAGCCAGAATGGTGGCGGCCAGCTGTACTTC. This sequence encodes CASSQNGGGQLYF.

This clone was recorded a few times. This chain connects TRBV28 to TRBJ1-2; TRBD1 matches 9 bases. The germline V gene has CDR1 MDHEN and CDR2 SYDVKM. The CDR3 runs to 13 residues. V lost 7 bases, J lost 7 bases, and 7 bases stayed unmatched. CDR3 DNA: TGTGCCAGCACCACCGGGGACAGGGTTGGCTACACCTTC. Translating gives CASTTGDRVGYTF.

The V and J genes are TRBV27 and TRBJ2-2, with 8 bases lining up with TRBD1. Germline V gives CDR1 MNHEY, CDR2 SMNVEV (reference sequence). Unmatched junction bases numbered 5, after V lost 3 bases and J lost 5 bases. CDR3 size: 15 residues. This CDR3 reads CASSFDRGVTGELFF. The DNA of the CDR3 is TGTGCCAGCAGTTTCGACAGGGGAGTGACCGGGGAGCTGTTTTTT.